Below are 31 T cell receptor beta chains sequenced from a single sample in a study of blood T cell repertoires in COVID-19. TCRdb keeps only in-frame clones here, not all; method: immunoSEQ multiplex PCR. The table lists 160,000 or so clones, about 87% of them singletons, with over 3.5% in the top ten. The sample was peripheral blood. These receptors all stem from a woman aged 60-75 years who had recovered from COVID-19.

Written as DNA, the CDR3 is TGTGCCAGCAGCTTCCGGGGCCAGGGAGGGGGCATTCAGTACTTC. Translation: CASSFRGQGGGIQYF. The gene calls are TRBV5-6 and TRBJ2-4; perhaps TRBD2 as D (7 bases). CDR3 length: 15 amino acids. Trimming left V 2 bases short and J 9 bases short, with 18 bases between. Looked up from germline, CDR1 is SGHDT and CDR2 is YYEEEE.

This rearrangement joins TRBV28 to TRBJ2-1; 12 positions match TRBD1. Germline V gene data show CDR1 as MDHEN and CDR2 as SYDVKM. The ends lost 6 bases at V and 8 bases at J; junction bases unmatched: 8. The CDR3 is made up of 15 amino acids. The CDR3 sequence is CASSYQGQGADEQFF. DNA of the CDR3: TGTGCCAGCAGCTACCAGGGACAGGGGGCGGATGAGCAGTTCTTC.

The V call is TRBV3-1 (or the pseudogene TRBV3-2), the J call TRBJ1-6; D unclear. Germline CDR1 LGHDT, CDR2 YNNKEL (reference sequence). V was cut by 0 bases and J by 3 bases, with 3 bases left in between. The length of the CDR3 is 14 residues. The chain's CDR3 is CASSQDSYNSPLHF. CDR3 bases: TGTGCCAGCAGCCAAGACAGCTATAATTCACCCCTCCACTTT.

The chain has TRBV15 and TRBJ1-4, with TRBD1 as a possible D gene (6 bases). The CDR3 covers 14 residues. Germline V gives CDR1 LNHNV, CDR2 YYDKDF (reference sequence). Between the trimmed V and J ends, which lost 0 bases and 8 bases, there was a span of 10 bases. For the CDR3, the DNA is TGTGCCACCAGCAGAGAACAGGGAAGAGAAAAACTGTTTTTT. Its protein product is CATSREQGREKLFF. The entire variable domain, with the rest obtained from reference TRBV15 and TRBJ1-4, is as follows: DAMVIQNPRYQVTQFGKPVTLSCSQTLNHNVMYWYQQKSSQAPKLLFHYYDKDFNNEADTPDNFQSRRPNTSFCFLDIRSPGLGDTAMYLCATSREQGREKLFFGSGTQLSVL.

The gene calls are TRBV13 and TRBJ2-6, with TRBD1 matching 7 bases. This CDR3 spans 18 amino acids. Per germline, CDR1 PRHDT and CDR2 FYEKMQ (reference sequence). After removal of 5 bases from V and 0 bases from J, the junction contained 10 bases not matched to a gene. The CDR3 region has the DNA TGTGCCAGCAGCCACATTGCGACAGGGAGCTCTGGGGCCAACGTCCTGACTTTC. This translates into CASSHIATGSSGANVLTF.

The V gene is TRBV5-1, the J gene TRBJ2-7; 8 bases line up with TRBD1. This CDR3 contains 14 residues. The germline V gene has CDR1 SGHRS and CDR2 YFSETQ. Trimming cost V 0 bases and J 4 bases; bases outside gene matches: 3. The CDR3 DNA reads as TGCGCCAGCAGCTTGGGCAGGGGGCAATACGAGCAGTACTTC. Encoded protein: CASSLGRGQYEQYF.

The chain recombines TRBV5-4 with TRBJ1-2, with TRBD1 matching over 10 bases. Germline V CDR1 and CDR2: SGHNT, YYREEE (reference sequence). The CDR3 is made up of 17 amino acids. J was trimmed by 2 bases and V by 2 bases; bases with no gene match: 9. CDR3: CASSFDRGRSKNYGYTF. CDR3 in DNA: TGTGCCAGCAGCTTTGACAGGGGGCGCAGTAAGAACTATGGCTACACCTTC.

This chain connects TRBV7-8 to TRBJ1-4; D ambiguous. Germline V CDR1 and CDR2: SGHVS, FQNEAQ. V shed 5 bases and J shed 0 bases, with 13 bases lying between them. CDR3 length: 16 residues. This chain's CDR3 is CASSQDRRATNEKLFF. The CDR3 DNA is TGTGCCAGCAGCCAAGATCGTCGGGCAACTAATGAAAAACTGTTTTTT.

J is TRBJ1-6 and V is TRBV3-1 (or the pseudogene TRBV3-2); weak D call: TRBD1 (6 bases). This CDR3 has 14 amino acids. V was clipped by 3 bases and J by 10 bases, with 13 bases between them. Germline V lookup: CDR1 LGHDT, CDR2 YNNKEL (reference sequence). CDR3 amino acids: CASSHSGGRSPLHF. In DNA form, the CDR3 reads TGTGCCAGCAGCCATTCGGGGGGCAGATCACCCCTCCACTTT.

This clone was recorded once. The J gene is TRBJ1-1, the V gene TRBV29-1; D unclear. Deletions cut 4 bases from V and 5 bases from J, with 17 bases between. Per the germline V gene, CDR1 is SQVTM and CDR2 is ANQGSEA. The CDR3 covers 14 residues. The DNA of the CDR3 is TGCAGCGTTGGGCTGTGGAGGGAGCCGACTGAAGCTTTCTTT. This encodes CSVGLWREPTEAFF.

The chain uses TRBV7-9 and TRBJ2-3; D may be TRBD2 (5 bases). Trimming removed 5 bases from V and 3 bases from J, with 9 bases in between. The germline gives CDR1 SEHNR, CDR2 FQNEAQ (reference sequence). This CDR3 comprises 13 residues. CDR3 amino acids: CASSPTSTDTQYF. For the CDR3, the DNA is TGTGCCAGCAGCCCCACTAGTACAGATACGCAGTATTTT.

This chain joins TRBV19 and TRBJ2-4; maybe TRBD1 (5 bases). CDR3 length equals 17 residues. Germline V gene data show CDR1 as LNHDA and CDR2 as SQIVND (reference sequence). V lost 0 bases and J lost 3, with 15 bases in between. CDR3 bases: TGTGCCAGTAGTATAGATGGGGCAGGGTCGGGCAAAAACATTCAGTACTTC. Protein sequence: CASSIDGAGSGKNIQYF. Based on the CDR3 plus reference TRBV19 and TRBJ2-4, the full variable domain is DGGITQSPKYLFRKEGQNVTLSCEQNLNHDAMYWYRQDPGQGLRLIYYSQIVNDFQKGDIAEGYSVSREKKESFPLTVTSAQKNPTAFYLCASSIDGAGSGKNIQYFGAGTRLSVL.

This chain's CDR3 is CASSSRSSGNTIYF. The CDR3 DNA is TGTGCCAGCAGTTCCAGGTCCTCTGGAAACACCATATATTTT. The chain employs TRBV6-6 and TRBJ1-3; D is unresolved. From germline, CDR1 is MNHNY and CDR2 SVGAGI (reference sequence). The CDR3 consists of 14 residues. Trimming took 4 bases from V and 0 from J, leaving 7 bases between them.

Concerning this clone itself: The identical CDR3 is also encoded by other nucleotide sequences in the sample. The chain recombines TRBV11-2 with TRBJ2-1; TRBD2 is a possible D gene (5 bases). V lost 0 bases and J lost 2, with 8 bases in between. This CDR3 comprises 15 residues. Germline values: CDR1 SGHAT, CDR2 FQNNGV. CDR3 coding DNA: TGTGCCAGCAGCTTAGATCGGGGAACCTACAATGAGCAGTTCTTC. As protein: CASSLDRGTYNEQFF.

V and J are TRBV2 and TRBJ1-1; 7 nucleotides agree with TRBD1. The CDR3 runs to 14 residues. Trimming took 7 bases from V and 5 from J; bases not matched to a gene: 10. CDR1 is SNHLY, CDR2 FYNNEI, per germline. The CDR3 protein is CASTGRTGRTEAFF. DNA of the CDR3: TGTGCCAGCACCGGAAGGACAGGAAGGACTGAAGCTTTCTTT.

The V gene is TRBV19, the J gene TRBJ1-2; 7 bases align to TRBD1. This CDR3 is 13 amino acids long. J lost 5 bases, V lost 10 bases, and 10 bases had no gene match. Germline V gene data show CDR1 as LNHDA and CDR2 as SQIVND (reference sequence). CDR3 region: CATQFGTAYGYTF. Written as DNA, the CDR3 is TGTGCCACCCAATTCGGGACAGCATATGGCTACACCTTC. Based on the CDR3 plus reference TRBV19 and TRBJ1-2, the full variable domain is DGGITQSPKYLFRKEGQNVTLSCEQNLNHDAMYWYRQDPGQGLRLIYYSQIVNDFQKGDIAEGYSVSREKKESFPLTVTSAQKNPTAFYLCATQFGTAYGYTFGSGTRLTVV.

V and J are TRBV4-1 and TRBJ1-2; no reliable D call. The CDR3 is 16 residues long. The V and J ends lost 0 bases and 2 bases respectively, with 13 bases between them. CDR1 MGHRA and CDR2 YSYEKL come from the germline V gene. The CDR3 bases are TGCGCCAGCAGCCAAGATGCGCGGGCTAGAAACTATGGCTACACCTTC. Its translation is CASSQDARARNYGYTF.

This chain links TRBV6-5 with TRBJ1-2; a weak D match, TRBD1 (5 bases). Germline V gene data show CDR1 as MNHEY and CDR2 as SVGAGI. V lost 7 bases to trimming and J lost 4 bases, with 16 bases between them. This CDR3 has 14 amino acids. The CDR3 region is CASTTWTRGYGYTF. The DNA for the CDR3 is TGTGCCAGCACCACTTGGACAAGGGGCTATGGCTACACCTTC.

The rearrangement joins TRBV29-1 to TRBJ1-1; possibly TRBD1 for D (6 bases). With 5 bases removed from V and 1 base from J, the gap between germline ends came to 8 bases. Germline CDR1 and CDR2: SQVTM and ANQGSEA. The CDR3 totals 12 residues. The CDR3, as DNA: TGCAGCGTTCCCAGGGGGAACACTGAAGCTTTCTTT. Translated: CSVPRGNTEAFF.

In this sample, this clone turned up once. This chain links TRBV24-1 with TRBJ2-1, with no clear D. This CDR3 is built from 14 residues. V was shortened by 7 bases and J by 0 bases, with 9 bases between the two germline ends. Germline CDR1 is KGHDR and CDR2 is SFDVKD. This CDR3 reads CATSDRSSYNEQFF. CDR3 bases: TGTGCCACCAGCGACCGGAGCTCCTACAATGAGCAGTTCTTC.

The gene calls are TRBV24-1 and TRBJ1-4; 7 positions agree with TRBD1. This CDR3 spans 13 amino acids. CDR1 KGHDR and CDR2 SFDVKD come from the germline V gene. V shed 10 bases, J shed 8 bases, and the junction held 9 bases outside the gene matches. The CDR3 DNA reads TGTGCCACTCCCAGGGGGGAGTGGGAAAAACTGTTTTTT. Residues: CATPRGEWEKLFF.

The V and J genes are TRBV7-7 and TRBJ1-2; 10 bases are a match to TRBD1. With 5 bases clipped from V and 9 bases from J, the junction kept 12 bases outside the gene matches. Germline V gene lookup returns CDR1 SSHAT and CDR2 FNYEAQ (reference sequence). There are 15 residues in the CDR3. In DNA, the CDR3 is TGTGCCAGCAGCAAACAACCGGGACAGGGGAGGTGCTACACCTTC. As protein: CASSKQPGQGRCYTF.

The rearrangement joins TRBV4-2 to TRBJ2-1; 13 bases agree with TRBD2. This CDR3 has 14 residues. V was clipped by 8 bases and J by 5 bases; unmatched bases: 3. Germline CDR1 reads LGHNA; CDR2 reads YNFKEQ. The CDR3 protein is CASWTSGGNNEQFF. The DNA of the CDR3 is TGTGCCAGCTGGACTAGCGGGGGCAACAATGAGCAGTTCTTC.

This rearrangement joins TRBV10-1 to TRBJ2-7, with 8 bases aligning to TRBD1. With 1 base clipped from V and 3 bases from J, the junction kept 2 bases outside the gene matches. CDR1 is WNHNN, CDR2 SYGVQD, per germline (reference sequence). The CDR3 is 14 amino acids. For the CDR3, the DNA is TGCGCCAGCAGTGAGTTGGGACAGGACTACGAGCAGTACTTC. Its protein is CASSELGQDYEQYF.

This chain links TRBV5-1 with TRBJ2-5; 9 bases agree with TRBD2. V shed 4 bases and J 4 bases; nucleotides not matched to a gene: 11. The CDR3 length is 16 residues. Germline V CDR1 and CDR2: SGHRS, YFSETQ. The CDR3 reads CASSEKPAGGGETQYF. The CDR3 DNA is TGCGCCAGCAGCGAGAAACCAGCGGGGGGAGGAGAGACCCAGTACTTC.

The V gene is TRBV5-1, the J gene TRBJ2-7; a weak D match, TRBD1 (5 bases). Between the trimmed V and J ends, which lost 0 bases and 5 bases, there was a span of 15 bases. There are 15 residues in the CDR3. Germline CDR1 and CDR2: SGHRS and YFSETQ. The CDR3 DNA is TGCGCCAGCAGCTTGGCGGACATCCCAAGGGACGAGCAGTACTTC. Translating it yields CASSLADIPRDEQYF.

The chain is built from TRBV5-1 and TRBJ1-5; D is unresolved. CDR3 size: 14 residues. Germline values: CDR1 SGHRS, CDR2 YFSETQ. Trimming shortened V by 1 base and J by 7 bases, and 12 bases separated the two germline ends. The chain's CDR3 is CASSLYGGHQPQHF. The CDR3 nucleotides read TGCGCCAGCAGCTTGTATGGCGGTCACCAGCCCCAGCATTTT.

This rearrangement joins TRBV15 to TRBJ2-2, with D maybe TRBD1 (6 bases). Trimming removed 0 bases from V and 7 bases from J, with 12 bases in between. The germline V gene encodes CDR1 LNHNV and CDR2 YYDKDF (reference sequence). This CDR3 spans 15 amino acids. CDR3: CATSREQGWGGELFF. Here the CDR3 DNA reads TGTGCCACCAGCAGAGAACAGGGATGGGGCGGGGAGCTGTTTTTT.

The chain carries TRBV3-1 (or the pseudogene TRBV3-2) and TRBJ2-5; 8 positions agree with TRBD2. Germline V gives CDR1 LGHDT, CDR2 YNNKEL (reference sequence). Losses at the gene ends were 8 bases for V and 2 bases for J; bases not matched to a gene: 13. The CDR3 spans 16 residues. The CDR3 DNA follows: TGTGCCAGCCGAAACGCCGGAACGGGGGGGCAAGAGACCCAGTACTTC. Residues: CASRNAGTGGQETQYF.

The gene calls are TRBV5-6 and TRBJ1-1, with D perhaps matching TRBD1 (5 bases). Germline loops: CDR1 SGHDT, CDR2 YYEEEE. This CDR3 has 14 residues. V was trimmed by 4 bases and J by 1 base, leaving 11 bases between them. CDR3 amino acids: CASSHQGKNTEAFF. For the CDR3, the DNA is TGTGCCAGCAGCCACCAGGGTAAGAACACTGAAGCTTTCTTT.

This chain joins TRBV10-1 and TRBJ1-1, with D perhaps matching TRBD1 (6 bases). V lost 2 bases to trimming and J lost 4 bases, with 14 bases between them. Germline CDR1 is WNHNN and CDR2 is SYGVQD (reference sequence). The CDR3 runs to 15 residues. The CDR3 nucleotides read TGCGCCAGCAGTGAGCCGGGAACAGGGAGCACTGAAGCTTTCTTT. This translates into CASSEPGTGSTEAFF.